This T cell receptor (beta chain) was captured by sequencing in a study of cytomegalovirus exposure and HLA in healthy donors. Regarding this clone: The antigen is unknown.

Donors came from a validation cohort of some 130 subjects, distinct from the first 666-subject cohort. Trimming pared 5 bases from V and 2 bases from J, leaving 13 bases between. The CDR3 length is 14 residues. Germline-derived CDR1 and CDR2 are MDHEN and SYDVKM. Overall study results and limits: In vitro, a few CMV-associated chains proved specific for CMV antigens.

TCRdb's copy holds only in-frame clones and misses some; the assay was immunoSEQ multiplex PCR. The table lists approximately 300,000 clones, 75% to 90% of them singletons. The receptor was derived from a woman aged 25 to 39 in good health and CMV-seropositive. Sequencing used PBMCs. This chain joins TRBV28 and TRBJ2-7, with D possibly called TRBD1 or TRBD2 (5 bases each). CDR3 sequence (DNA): TGTGCCAGCAGTGGCCGGGACCCCGCCTACGAGCAGTACTTC. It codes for CASSGRDPAYEQYF. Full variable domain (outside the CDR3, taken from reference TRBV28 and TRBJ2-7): DVKVTQSSRYLVKRTGEKVFLECVQDMDHENMFWYRQDPGLGLRLIYFSYDVKMKEKGDIPEGYSVSREKKERFSLILESASTNQTSMYLCASSGRDPAYEQYFGPGTRLTVT.